The clone carrying this T cell receptor beta chain occurred many times. CDR3 size: 14 residues. V gave up 0 bases and J gave up 3 bases, with 9 bases separating them. CDR1 is DFQATT, CDR2 SNEGSKA, per germline (reference sequence). These data belong to a study of CD8 T cells in ankylosing spondylitis. MiXCR, run by TCRdb on the 5' RACE reads, gives a single entry per CDR3 protein. The top ten hold roughly 4.9% of the sample, which has some 220,000 distinct CDR3 sequences, approximately 8% seen once. This receptor was obtained from a female donor with ankylosing spondylitis or in good health (not recorded which). Sequenced sample: blood, either unsorted or a sorted T cell fraction (not recorded which). The V and J genes are TRBV20-1 and TRBJ1-5; D not certain. DNA for the CDR3: TGCAGTGCTAGAGATACAAACAACAATCAGCCCCAGCATTTT. Its protein is CSARDTNNNQPQHF.